These 28 T cell receptor beta chains came from one sample sequenced in a study of T cell repertoires in cytomegalovirus infection. TCRdb re-called the reads with MiXCR, one entry per CDR3 protein. Found here are about 530,000 distinct CDR3 sequences, more than 25% of them singletons; the top ten hold 13%. Sequencing was performed on PBMCs. The receptors shown here come from a human donor in good health (CMV status not recorded). Some clones in this sample may be carry-over from other donors' samples.

In this sample, this clonotype turned up a few times. The J gene is TRBJ2-7, the V gene TRBV9; 7 nucleotides line up with TRBD2. This CDR3 comprises 14 residues. Per germline, CDR1 SGDLS and CDR2 YYNGEE. Losses at the gene ends were 0 bases for V and 4 bases for J; bases not matched to a gene: 4. The CDR3 coding sequence is TGTGCCAGCAGCGTAGCGGGAGGAGGTTACGAGCAGTACTTC. Its translation is CASSVAGGGYEQYF.

This clonotype was observed a few times. The chain employs TRBV4-1 and TRBJ2-3; the D is unclear. The germline V gene has CDR1 MGHRA and CDR2 YSYEKL. This CDR3 has 14 residues. V lost 4 bases and J lost 1, with 9 bases in between. Here the CDR3 DNA reads TGCGCCAGCAGCCCTATGGACGGCACAGATACGCAGTATTTT. Protein product: CASSPMDGTDTQYF.

This clonotype was detected only a few times. The rearrangement uses TRBV7-9 and TRBJ2-1; D assignment may be TRBD1 or TRBD2 (6 bases each). V was pared by 5 bases and J by 10 bases, with 15 bases between. CDR3 length: 13 amino acids. Germline V gene lookup returns CDR1 SEHNR and CDR2 FQNEAQ (reference sequence). The CDR3 loop is CASSPKGGDEQFF. CDR3 nucleotides: TGTGCCAGCAGCCCAAAGGGGGGAGACGAGCAGTTCTTC.

Notes on this clonotype: One base away lies a much larger clone, so this may be a sequencing read error. The chain is built from TRBV6-5 and TRBJ1-3; D is unclear. Trimming removed 8 bases from V and 2 bases from J, with 13 bases in between. This CDR3 comprises 14 residues. Germline V gene data show CDR1 as MNHEY and CDR2 as SVGAGI. The CDR3 nucleotides are TGTGCCAGCCGAGTATCGCGACCTGGAAACACCATATATTTT. This encodes CASRVSRPGNTIYF.

This clonotype was counted ten times or more. The chain couples TRBV7-2 to TRBJ2-7; tentatively, D is TRBD1 (6 bases). The CDR3 is made up of 14 amino acids. The germline V gene encodes CDR1 SGHTA and CDR2 FQGNSA. Trimming removed 3 bases at V and 0 bases at J, with 9 bases between. The DNA of the CDR3 is TGTGCCAGCAGCTTGCAGGGGTCCTCCTACGAGCAGTACTTC. This translates into CASSLQGSSYEQYF.

Ten or more counts support this clonotype. The V gene is TRBV7-2, the J gene TRBJ2-5; TRBD2 matches 7 bases. CDR1 SGHTA and CDR2 FQGNSA come from the germline V gene. The V gene end was trimmed by 3 bases and the J gene end by 2 bases; junction bases not matched to a gene: 6. This CDR3 spans 15 amino acids. The CDR3 region is CASSLGTIPQETQYF. CDR3 DNA: TGTGCCAGCAGCTTGGGGACTATACCTCAAGAGACCCAGTACTTC.

This clonotype was picked up a small number of times. The rearrangement uses TRBV19 and TRBJ2-2, with a possible D match to TRBD2 (6 bases). This CDR3 contains 12 residues. V lost 8 bases and J 5 bases, leaving 9 bases between the germline ends. Germline V gene lookup returns CDR1 LNHDA and CDR2 SQIVND (reference sequence). The DNA for the CDR3 is TGTGCCAGTGACGGGAGAACCGGGGAGCTGTTTTTT. It codes for CASDGRTGELFF.

This clonotype has only a few counts. This rearrangement joins TRBV6-2 or TRBV6-3 to TRBJ2-3; the D gene is possibly TRBD2 (6 bases). Germline assignment: CDR1 MNHEY and CDR2 SVGEGT. V was shortened by 7 bases and J by 1 base, with 9 bases between the two germline ends. CDR3 length: 13 amino acids. The CDR3 is CASMGTGTDTQYF. CDR3 DNA sequence: TGTGCCAGCATGGGGACTGGCACAGATACGCAGTATTTT.

There are many counts of this clonotype. The CDR3 spells CASSLRLSYNEQFF. CDR3 in DNA: TGTGCCAGCAGCTTACGTCTCTCCTACAATGAGCAGTTCTTC. This chain connects TRBV7-8 to TRBJ2-1, with D unclear. The CDR3 has 14 residues. CDR1 SGHVS and CDR2 FQNEAQ come from the germline V gene. The V and J ends lost 2 bases and 0 bases respectively, with 5 bases between them.

In its sample, this clonotype was seen a few times. The V call is TRBV6-2 or TRBV6-3, the J call TRBJ1-1; the D is unclear. The ends were cut back, 2 bases at V and 3 bases at J, with 10 bases in the middle. This CDR3 spans 14 amino acids. CDR1 and CDR2 from the germline V gene are MNHEY and SVGEGT. The CDR3 loop is CASSYLGLDTEAFF. CDR3 bases: TGTGCCAGCAGTTACCTAGGATTGGACACTGAAGCTTTCTTT.

In this sample, this clonotype turned up a few times. This sequence joins TRBV28 and TRBJ2-5; weak D call: TRBD1 (6 bases). Trimming shortened V by 6 bases and J by 5 bases, and 16 bases separated the two germline ends. The CDR3 consists of 14 residues. Germline CDR1 and CDR2: MDHEN and SYDVKM. The CDR3 DNA is TGTGCCAGCAGATTTGACAGGACCCGTGAGACCCAGTACTTC. Translation gives CASRFDRTRETQYF.

This clonotype was seen many times. The chain is built from TRBV7-2 and TRBJ1-3, with 8 bases identical to TRBD1. CDR1 and CDR2 from the germline V gene are SGHTA and FQGNSA. The CDR3 is 16 amino acids. V trimming: 4 bases; J trimming: 4 bases; junction bases outside the gene matches: 9. Here the CDR3 DNA reads TGTGCCAGCAGCTCCAGGGGGCTCGTTAGGGGAAACACCATATATTTT. Its translation: CASSSRGLVRGNTIYF.

CDR3 region: CASSDTGGISYEQYV. CDR3 DNA sequence: TGTGCCAGCAGTGATACAGGGGGCATATCCTACGAGCAGTACGTC. The V gene is TRBV6-1, the J gene TRBJ2-7; TRBD1 agrees at 9 bases. Per germline, CDR1 MNHNS and CDR2 SASEGT. V gave up 3 bases and J gave up 1 base; unmatched junction bases: 4. CDR3 length: 15 amino acids.

The chain couples TRBV30 to TRBJ2-2, with D perhaps TRBD1 (6 bases). Germline loops: CDR1 GTSNPN, CDR2 SVGIG (reference sequence). Trimming took 0 bases from V and 6 from J, leaving 14 bases between them. The CDR3 covers 15 residues. CDR3 coding DNA: TGTGCCTGGAGTGTAACCAGGGGAGTAGCCGGGGAGCTGTTTTTT. Translating it yields CAWSVTRGVAGELFF.

In this sample, this clonotype turned up many times. V is TRBV12-3 or TRBV12-4 and J is TRBJ1-3; possibly TRBD1 for D (5 bases). This CDR3 comprises 15 residues. The V end was cut by 3 bases, the J end by 0 bases, with 9 bases between. Here the CDR3 reads CASSFGGNSGNTIYF. Here the CDR3 DNA reads TGTGCCAGCAGTTTTGGGGGGAACTCTGGAAACACCATATATTTT.

There are a few counts of this clonotype. The V gene is TRBV19, the J gene TRBJ1-5; D is uncertain. V was clipped by 1 base and J by 6 bases, with 13 bases between them. The V gene's germline CDR1 is LNHDA and CDR2 SQIVND (reference sequence). The CDR3 is 15 amino acids. CDR3 bases: TGTGCCAGTAGTATAGCTGGGATCGGCGGTCAGCCCCAGCATTTT. Amino acid sequence: CASSIAGIGGQPQHF.

This clonotype was observed a few times. The chain couples TRBV28 to TRBJ2-5, with D possibly TRBD1 on 5 matching bases. The CDR3 loop spans 17 amino acids. In germline, CDR1 is MDHEN, CDR2 SYDVKM. Trimming left V 0 bases short and J 3 bases short, with 17 bases between. The CDR3 DNA is TGTGCCAGCAGTTTATGGGGCTGGACACAAAGTAAAGAGACCCAGTACTTC. Residues: CASSLWGWTQSKETQYF. The entire variable domain, with the rest obtained from reference TRBV28 and TRBJ2-5, is as follows: DVKVTQSSRYLVKRTGEKVFLECVQDMDHENMFWYRQDPGLGLRLIYFSYDVKMKEKGDIPEGYSVSREKKERFSLILESASTNQTSMYLCASSLWGWTQSKETQYFGPGTRLLVL.

The chain couples TRBV7-2 to TRBJ1-5; D is perhaps TRBD1 (5 bases). The V gene's germline CDR1 is SGHTA and CDR2 FQGNSA. V lost 1 base and J 6 bases, leaving 13 bases between the germline ends. The CDR3 consists of 15 residues. CDR3 residues: CASSLGQGGRQPQHF. Written as DNA, the CDR3 is TGTGCCAGCAGCTTAGGGCAGGGAGGCCGTCAGCCCCAGCATTTT.

This clonotype was seen only a few times. The J gene is TRBJ2-1, the V gene TRBV6-2 or TRBV6-3; no clear D. Germline V CDR1 and CDR2: MNHEY, SVGEGT. The length of the CDR3 is 14 residues. With 2 bases removed from V and 7 bases from J, the gap between germline ends came to 12 bases. The CDR3 here is CASSYRLVLNEQFF. CDR3 coding DNA: TGTGCCAGCAGTTACAGGCTAGTTTTGAATGAGCAGTTCTTC.

The CDR3 nucleotides are TGTGCCAGCAGCCTCTGGACAGGGGTGACGGCAAGCTACGAGCAGTACTTC. This gives the protein CASSLWTGVTASYEQYF. V and J are TRBV7-2 and TRBJ2-7; 9 bases align to TRBD1. Germline CDR1 reads SGHTA; CDR2 reads FQGNSA. V lost 5 bases to trimming and J lost 3 bases; unmatched junction nucleotides: 14. The CDR3 has 17 residues.

This clonotype was seen repeatedly, ten times or more. The chain carries TRBV28 and TRBJ1-1, with D possibly matching TRBD1 (5 bases). Germline V gene lookup returns CDR1 MDHEN and CDR2 SYDVKM. V was cut by 7 bases and J by 0 bases, with 12 bases left in between. The CDR3 runs to 14 residues. The CDR3 spells CASIGAAVNTEAFF. The CDR3 coding sequence is TGTGCCAGCATAGGGGCGGCGGTGAACACTGAAGCTTTCTTT.

This clonotype was observed a handful of times. The gene calls are TRBV29-1 and TRBJ2-3; D remains unclear. The germline V gene encodes CDR1 SQVTM and CDR2 ANQGSEA. Trimming pared 2 bases from V and 3 bases from J, leaving 9 bases between. The CDR3 covers 13 residues. CDR3 nucleotide sequence: TGCAGCGTTGAATCCGTAGAGACAGATACGCAGTATTTT. The encoded protein is CSVESVETDTQYF.

This clonotype was counted between two and nine times. The rearrangement joins TRBV7-2 to TRBJ2-1, with TRBD1 matching 7 bases. The CDR3 is made up of 14 amino acids. Trimming removed 2 bases from V and 9 bases from J; junction bases left unmatched: 7. Germline assignment: CDR1 SGHTA and CDR2 FQGNSA. CDR3: CASSLRDRTIEQFF. The DNA of the CDR3 is TGTGCCAGCAGCTTACGGGACAGAACGATTGAGCAGTTCTTC.

The rearrangement joins TRBV19 to TRBJ1-3, with D hard to call. CDR3 length: 11 residues. CDR1 is LNHDA, CDR2 SQIVND, per germline (reference sequence). V was trimmed by 7 bases and J by 7 bases, leaving 8 bases between them. CDR3 sequence: CASTSSNTIYF. The CDR3 nucleotides read TGTGCCAGTACCTCCAGTAACACCATATATTTT.

The sample holds a few counts of this clonotype. The chain combines TRBV19 with TRBJ2-1, with TRBD2 identical over 8 bases. Germline trimming cut 9 bases from V and 8 bases from J; bases unmatched to any gene: 15. Germline CDR1 and CDR2: LNHDA and SQIVND (reference sequence). The CDR3 has 15 amino acids. The CDR3 region is CASRESGRAVYEQFF. In DNA form, the CDR3 reads TGTGCCAGCAGAGAAAGCGGGAGAGCGGTGTATGAGCAGTTCTTC.

This clonotype came up a few times. The V and J genes are TRBV7-3 and TRBJ2-2; 9 bases fit TRBD2. Germline V gene lookup returns CDR1 SGHTA and CDR2 FQGTGA. V shed 2 bases, J shed 4 bases, and the junction held 2 bases outside the gene matches. The CDR3 has 15 residues. In DNA form, the CDR3 reads TGTGCCAGCAGCTTACTAGCGGGAACCACCGGGGAGCTGTTTTTT. Translated: CASSLLAGTTGELFF.

The sample holds many counts of this clonotype. The V and J genes are TRBV7-2 and TRBJ1-1; no reliable D call. Germline V gives CDR1 SGHTA, CDR2 FQGNSA. The CDR3 sequence is 13 residues long. The V gene lost 3 bases and the J gene lost 3 bases, with 8 bases spanning the gap. As DNA, the CDR3 is TGTGCCAGCAGCTTGGCAGAATACACTGAAGCTTTCTTT. This gives the protein CASSLAEYTEAFF.

This clonotype was observed a handful of times. The chain has TRBV7-9 and TRBJ2-7; possible D gene TRBD2, 6 bases. Trimming took 1 base from V and 5 from J, leaving 12 bases between them. CDR1 SEHNR and CDR2 FQNEAQ come from the germline V gene (reference sequence). This CDR3 comprises 14 residues. Here the CDR3 reads CASSLGISGDEQYF. The CDR3 nucleotides read TGTGCCAGCAGCTTAGGAATATCGGGGGACGAGCAGTACTTC.